This entry concerns a single TCR beta chain. The antigen is undetermined. This specimen belongs to a study of CD8 T cells in Susac syndrome. Study-wide results and caveats: The TCR sequencing and HLA analysis in the study involved a relatively small number of individuals, as the study acknowledged.

V was pared by 6 bases and J by 2 bases, with 6 bases between. Germline assignment: CDR1 MNHNY and CDR2 SVGAGI (reference sequence). The CDR3 has 12 amino acids. Random hexamers were used to reverse transcribe an amount of roughly 0.5 to 1 ug RNA. Across 54 Vbeta and 13 Jbeta, immunoSEQ multiplex PCR amplified TCR beta CDR3. TCRdb redid the calling of the immunoSEQ multiplex PCR reads with MiXCR, one entry per CDR3 protein. In the table there are about 190,000 distinct CDR3 sequences, approximately 94% of which are singletons. The receptor's source is a human donor in good health. The chain recombines TRBV6-6 with TRBJ2-3; D unclear. The sequencing sample was made of CD4+ T cells from PBMCs. CDR3 coding DNA: TGTGCCAGCAGATACGACACAGATACGCAGTATTTT. Amino acids: CASRYDTDTQYF.